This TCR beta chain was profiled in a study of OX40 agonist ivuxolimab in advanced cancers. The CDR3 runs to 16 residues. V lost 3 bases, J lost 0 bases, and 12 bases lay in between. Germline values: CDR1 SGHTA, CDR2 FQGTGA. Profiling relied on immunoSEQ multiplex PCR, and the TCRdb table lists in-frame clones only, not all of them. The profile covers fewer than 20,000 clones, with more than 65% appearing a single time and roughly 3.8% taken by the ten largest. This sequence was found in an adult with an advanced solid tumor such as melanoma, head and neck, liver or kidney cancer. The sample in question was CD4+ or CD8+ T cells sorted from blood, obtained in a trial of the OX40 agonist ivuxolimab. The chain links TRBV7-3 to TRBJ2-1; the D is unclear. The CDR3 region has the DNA TGTGCCAGCAGCTTGTCGGGTGCGAGCTCCTACAATGAGCAGTTCTTC. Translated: CASSLSGASSYNEQFF.